This paragraph covers one T cell receptor (beta chain) sequence. The germline V and J ends were trimmed by 3 bases and 2 bases, with 14 bases remaining between them. The CDR3 is 15 amino acids. Germline V lookup: CDR1 SGHAT, CDR2 FQNNGV. The data are from a study of blood T cell repertoires in COVID-19. Study in general: Specimens from acute and convalescent COVID-19 originated in the United States, Italy and Spain. T cells, B-cell-depleted T cells, or PBMCs provided the cDNA or gDNA that served as material.

Libraries were prepared by immunoSEQ multiplex PCR; TCRdb keeps only in-frame clonotypes and omits some of them. In the table there are around 260,000 clones, around 88% of which are singletons. This chain connects TRBV11-2 to TRBJ2-7; weak D call: TRBD1 (6 bases). This TCR derives from a man aged 30 to 39 with acute or convalescent COVID-19. Sequencing was done on a sample of peripheral blood. This CDR3 reads CASSFGPDRAYEQYF. The CDR3 nucleotides are TGTGCCAGCAGCTTCGGTCCGGACAGAGCCTACGAGCAGTACTTC.